This T cell receptor (beta chain) stems from a study of T cell repertoires in cytomegalovirus infection. Study as a whole: CMV epitopes in the study were HLA-C-restricted (recently identified) and HLA-B-restricted (well studied). Carrying CMV and the relevant HLA type showed in public TCR beta signatures.

This clonotype occurred a few times. Its antigen remains unknown. One entry per CDR3 protein, called by TCRdb with MiXCR from the reads. The table lists about 500,000 distinct CDR3 sequences, 25% to 35% of them singletons. This receptor was obtained from a human donor in good health (CMV status not recorded). Some clones in this sample may be carry-over from other donors' samples. The sequenced sample was cultured PBMCs, obtained from culture after CMV antigen stimulation.

The CDR3 sequence is CASRREVSYNEQFF. For the CDR3, the DNA is TGTGCCAGCCGGCGGGAGGTATCCTACAATGAGCAGTTCTTC. This chain joins TRBV27 and TRBJ2-1, with 8 bases identical to TRBD2. CDR3 length: 14 amino acids. The ends lost 8 bases at V and 1 base at J; junction bases unmatched: 4. The germline V gene has CDR1 MNHEY and CDR2 SMNVEV (reference sequence).